The present T cell receptor (beta chain) was sequenced within a study of spatial heterogeneity in lung cancer. The CDR3 consists of 14 residues. V was pared by 5 bases and J by 3 bases, with 6 bases of the junction left unmatched. CDR1 and CDR2 from the germline V gene are SGHTA and FQGNSA. TCRdb recomputed calls from the 5' RACE reads with MiXCR, one row per CDR3 protein. The sample includes roughly 17,000 distinct CDR3 sequences, 6.2% seen only once; the top ten take about 6.8%. Study results and limitations: Expanded alpha and beta TCR counts within tumors tracked tumor mutation counts.

In its sample, this clonotype was seen many times. Antigen: not known. Sample time point: sample taken at primary tumor resection. From tumor, nontumor lung or frozen PBMC, whole RNA was taken unsorted for sequencing. J is TRBJ1-2 and V is TRBV7-2, with TRBD1 matching 7 bases. This clonotype was obtained from a male donor with early-stage non-small cell lung cancer. Material: lung tumor tissue, obtained at surgery. The CDR3 coding sequence is TGTGCCAGCAGCCCCTCAGGACAGGACTATGGCTACACCTTC. Residues: CASSPSGQDYGYTF.